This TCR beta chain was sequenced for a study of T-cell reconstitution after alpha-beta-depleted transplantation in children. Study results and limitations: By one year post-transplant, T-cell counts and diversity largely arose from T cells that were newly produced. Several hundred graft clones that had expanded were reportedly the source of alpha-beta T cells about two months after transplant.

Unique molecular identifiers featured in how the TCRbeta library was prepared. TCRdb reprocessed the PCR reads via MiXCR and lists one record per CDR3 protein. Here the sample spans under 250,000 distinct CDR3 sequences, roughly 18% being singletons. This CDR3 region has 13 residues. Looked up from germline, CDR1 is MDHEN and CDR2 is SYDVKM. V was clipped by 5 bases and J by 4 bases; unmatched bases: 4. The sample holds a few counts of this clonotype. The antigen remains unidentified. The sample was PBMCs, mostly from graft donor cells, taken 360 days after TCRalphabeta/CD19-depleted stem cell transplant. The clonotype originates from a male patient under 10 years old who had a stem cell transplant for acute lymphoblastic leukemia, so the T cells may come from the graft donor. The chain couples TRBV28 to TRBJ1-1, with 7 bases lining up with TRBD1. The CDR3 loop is CASSPAGGTEAFF. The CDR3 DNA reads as TGTGCCAGCAGTCCTGCAGGGGGCACTGAAGCTTTCTTT.